A single TCR beta chain is shown here with its context. This clone's antigen is unknown. No quality values exist for individual bases; no much larger clone is one base distant. The CDR3 holds 13 amino acids from the cysteine to the phenylalanine. The sequence is cut down to CDR3 DNA, 39 bases in frame from base 1. The germline V gene provides CDR1 SNHLY and CDR2 FYNNEI. V has 6 bases trimmed and J has 6 bases trimmed; junction bases matching no gene number 7. This sample is drawn from a study of blood T cell repertoires in COVID-19 (dated by TCRdb to 2018 to 2021). Background on the whole study: The collaborator samples originated in the United States, Italy and Spain and spanned the acute and convalescent phases of COVID-19. The dataset comprised deeply sampled blood TCRbeta repertoires from subjects exposed to, actively infected with, or recovered from COVID-19. The sample metadata nearly always contained a de-identified subject ID, COVID-19 status, age in years and sex. Where HLA class I and class II types were available, the types were taken from metadata supplied by the sample provider, not from assay-based typing. The prospective study material was composed of cDNA or gDNA derived from T cells, B-cell-depleted T cells, or PBMCs. Samples were obtained from the ongoing ImmuneRACE study (first 160 participants) and from 1,254 subjects provided by 6 global collaborators. The repertoires were made available in a free public database intended to serve as a resource for research on the immune response to SARS-CoV-2.

Participants in the prospective study were aged roughly 18 to 100 years, lived in 20 to 30 United States geographic areas, and enrolled through a virtual design. In the prospective study, cohorts were assigned on the basis of participant-reported clinical history obtained from a screening survey and a study questionnaire. Recovered participants in ImmuneRACE Cohort 3 were defined by two consecutive negative NP/OP PCR tests, clearance by a healthcare professional, or resolution of symptoms. In the prospective study, whole blood, serum and a nasopharyngeal or oropharyngeal swab were collected from each participant by mobile phlebotomists. Prospective study participants could optionally give additional blood draws and questionnaires over a roughly two-month period. Prospective study blood samples were shipped either frozen or at room temperature before DNA extraction. TCRbeta CDR3 regions were amplified from genomic DNA using the immunoSEQ Assay, a bias-controlled multiplex PCR. The authors' analysis ran thus. The number of nucleated cells in each sample was estimated by amplification of reference gene primers within the assay. To quantify the absolute abundance of each unique TCRbeta CDR3 rearrangement, sequence reads were collapsed and filtered. For each sample, productive Simpson clonality was calculated by taking the square root of Simpson's diversity index across productive rearrangements. TCRdb mirrors the immuneACCESS table, restricted to in-frame sequences. Some clones are absent from its copies; in checked studies, under half trace to an unresolved V gene, and the reason for the others is unknown. V and J calls and clone size come straight from that table; D and trimming were deduced from the DNA. In all, the sample holds approximately 150,000 clones, and around 87% of those were seen once. Clones ranked in the top ten supply over 9% of the sample.

Overall results and qualifications from the work: Clinical and demographic metadata were provided uncurated, with the amount varying by source and participant.

The source of this sequence is a man between 60 and 70 years old who had recovered from COVID-19. The sample taken for sequencing was PBMCs or T cells enriched from blood (not recorded which). Recombination connected TRBV2 to TRBJ2-5; TRBD2 aligns with 7 central bases. The sequence in DNA is TGTGCCAGCAGGGAGACTAGCCTAAAGACCCAGTACTTC. It codes for CASRETSLKTQYF. The CDR3 plus the reference TRBV2 and TRBJ2-5 genes for the other parts give the full variable domain: EPEVTQTPSHQVTQMGQEVILRCVPISNHLYFYWYRQILGQKVEFLVSFYNNEISEKSEIFDDQFSVERPDGSNFTLKIRSTKLEDSAMYFCASRETSLKTQYFGPGTRLLVL.